Below are 3 T cell receptor beta chains sequenced from a single sample in a study of blood T cell repertoires in COVID-19. Method: immunoSEQ multiplex PCR; TCRdb's copy keeps in-frame clones and lacks some. Counted here are about 100,000 clones, 70% to 80% occurring once; the ten biggest clones make up 9.5% to 13%. Sequencing used peripheral blood. These receptors came from a woman between 65 and 79 years old with acute or convalescent COVID-19.

The chain joins TRBV28 to TRBJ1-2; 8 bases line up with TRBD1. Unmatched junction bases numbered 8, after V lost 10 bases and J lost 4 bases. This CDR3 contains 13 residues. Germline assignment: CDR1 MDHEN and CDR2 SYDVKM. The CDR3 loop is CATQGATFYGYTF. CDR3 nucleotides: TGTGCCACCCAGGGGGCGACCTTCTATGGCTACACCTTC.

The chain recombines TRBV6-6 with TRBJ2-2; the D is unclear. V lost 6 bases and J lost 0, with 8 bases in between. Per germline, CDR1 MNHNY and CDR2 SVGAGI (reference sequence). The CDR3 has 14 amino acids. CDR3 region: CASSPQANTGELFF. CDR3 nucleotide sequence: TGTGCCAGCAGCCCTCAGGCGAACACCGGGGAGCTGTTTTTT.

The genes are TRBV11-3 and TRBJ2-1; perhaps TRBD1 as D (5 bases). Germline V gene sequence: CDR1 SGHNT, CDR2 YENEEA. The V end was cut by 5 bases, the J end by 8 bases, with 16 bases between. The CDR3 contains 14 residues. The CDR3 here is CASSPSQGNDEQFF. CDR3 nucleotides: TGTGCCAGCAGCCCCAGTCAGGGTAACGATGAGCAGTTCTTC.